This T cell receptor beta chain is from a study of blood T cell repertoires in COVID-19. For the study at large: Italy, Spain and the United States were the sources of the convalescent and acute COVID-19 samples. PBMCs, B-cell-depleted T cells, or T cells provided the cDNA or gDNA that made up the material.

Germline assignment: CDR1 SGHRS and CDR2 YFSETQ. V was cut by 3 bases and J by 7 bases, with 13 bases left in between. CDR3 length equals 13 residues. Authors' processing steps: Estimation of nucleated cell counts relied on the amplification of reference gene primers. Profiling relied on immunoSEQ multiplex PCR, and the TCRdb table lists in-frame clones only, not all of them. Clone size and V and J calls were adopted from that table, with D and trimming inferred from the DNA. Of some 220,000 clones in the sample, over 60% were seen once. The sequence was obtained from a woman between 70 and 85 years old with acute or convalescent COVID-19. V usage is TRBV5-1 and J usage is TRBJ1-1; maybe TRBD1 (6 bases). The specimen sequenced was peripheral blood. The CDR3 coding sequence is TGCGCCAGCAGCTCCGGGACATCGGTTGAAGCTTTCTTT. Its translation is CASSSGTSVEAFF.